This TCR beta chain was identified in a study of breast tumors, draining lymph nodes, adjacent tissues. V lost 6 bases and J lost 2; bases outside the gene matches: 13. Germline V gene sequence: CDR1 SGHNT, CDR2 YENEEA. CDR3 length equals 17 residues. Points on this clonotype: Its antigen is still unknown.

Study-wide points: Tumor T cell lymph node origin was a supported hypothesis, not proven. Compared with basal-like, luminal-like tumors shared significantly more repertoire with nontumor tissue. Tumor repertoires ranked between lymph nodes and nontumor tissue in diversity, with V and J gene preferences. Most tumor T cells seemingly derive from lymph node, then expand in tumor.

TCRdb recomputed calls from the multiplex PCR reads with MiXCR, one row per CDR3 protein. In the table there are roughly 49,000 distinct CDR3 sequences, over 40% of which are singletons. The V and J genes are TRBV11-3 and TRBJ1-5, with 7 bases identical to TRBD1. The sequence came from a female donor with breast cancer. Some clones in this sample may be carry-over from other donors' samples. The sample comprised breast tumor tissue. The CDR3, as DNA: TGTGCCAGCAGACCAGAGGACAGGCGGGGAGGCAATCAGCCCCAGCATTTT. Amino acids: CASRPEDRRGGNQPQHF.